Described below is a single T cell receptor (beta chain) sequence and its context. The antigen is unknown. The data derive from a study of cytomegalovirus exposure and HLA in healthy donors. Study-level background: The 110 or so validation repertoires used a platform that matched the one used for the roughly 700 first-cohort repertoires, as a later analysis reported.

Findings and limits, study-wide: Subsequent analysis revealed that first-cohort TCR clusters tended to co-occur in the 130 or so validation repertoires. Rarity characterized most TCR sequences, yet some public TCRs appeared in many donors.

V shed 4 bases, J shed 5 bases, and the junction held 6 bases outside the gene matches. The CDR3 length is 13 residues. From germline, CDR1 is SGHRS and CDR2 YFSETQ. TCRdb keeps only in-frame clones here, not all; method: immunoSEQ multiplex PCR. Here the sample spans around 49,000 clones, nearly 95% being singletons. The V and J genes are TRBV5-1 and TRBJ2-7; TRBD1 matches at 7 bases. The sequencing sample was made of PBMCs. This TCR derives from a woman aged 18-30 years in good health and CMV-seropositive. This chain's CDR3 is CASSPDRSDEQYF. The CDR3 coding sequence is TGCGCCAGCAGCCCGGACAGGTCGGACGAGCAGTACTTC.